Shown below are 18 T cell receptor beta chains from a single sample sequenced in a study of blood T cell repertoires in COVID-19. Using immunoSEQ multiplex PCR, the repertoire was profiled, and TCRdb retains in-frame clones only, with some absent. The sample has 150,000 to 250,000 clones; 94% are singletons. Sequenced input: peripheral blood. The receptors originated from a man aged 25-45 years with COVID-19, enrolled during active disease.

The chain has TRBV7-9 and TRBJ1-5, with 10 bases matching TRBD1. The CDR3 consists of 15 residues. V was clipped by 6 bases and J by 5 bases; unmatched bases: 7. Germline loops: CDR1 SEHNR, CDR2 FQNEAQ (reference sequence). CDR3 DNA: TGTGCCAGCAGTCCCGGGACAGGGGTCGATCAGCCCCAGCATTTT. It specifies CASSPGTGVDQPQHF.

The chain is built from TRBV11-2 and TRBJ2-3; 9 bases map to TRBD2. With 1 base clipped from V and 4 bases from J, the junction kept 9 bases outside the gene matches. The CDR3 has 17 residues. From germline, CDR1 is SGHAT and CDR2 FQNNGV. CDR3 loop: CASSLVSLAGTADTQYF. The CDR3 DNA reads TGTGCCAGCAGCTTAGTGAGTCTAGCGGGGACGGCAGATACGCAGTATTTT.

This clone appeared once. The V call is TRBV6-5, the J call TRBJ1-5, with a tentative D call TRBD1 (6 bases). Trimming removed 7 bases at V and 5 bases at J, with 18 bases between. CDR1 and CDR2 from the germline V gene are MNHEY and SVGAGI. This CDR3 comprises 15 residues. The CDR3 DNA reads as TGTGCCAGCATGTCTTATGGGGGCAGCTATCAGCCCCAGCATTTT. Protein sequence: CASMSYGGSYQPQHF.

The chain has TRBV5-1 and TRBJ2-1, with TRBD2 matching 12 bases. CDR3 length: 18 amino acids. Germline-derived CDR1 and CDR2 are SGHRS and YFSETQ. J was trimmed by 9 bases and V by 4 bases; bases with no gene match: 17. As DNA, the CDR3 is TGCGCCAGCAGCCCGAGGACTAGCGGGGTCTCTTCTCATGGTGAGCAGTTCTTC. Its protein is CASSPRTSGVSSHGEQFF.

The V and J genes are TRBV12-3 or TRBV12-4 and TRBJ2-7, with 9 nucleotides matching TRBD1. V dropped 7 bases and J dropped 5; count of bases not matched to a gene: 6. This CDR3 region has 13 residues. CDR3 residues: CASIRTGGNEQYF. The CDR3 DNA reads TGTGCCAGCATCAGAACAGGGGGCAACGAGCAGTACTTC.

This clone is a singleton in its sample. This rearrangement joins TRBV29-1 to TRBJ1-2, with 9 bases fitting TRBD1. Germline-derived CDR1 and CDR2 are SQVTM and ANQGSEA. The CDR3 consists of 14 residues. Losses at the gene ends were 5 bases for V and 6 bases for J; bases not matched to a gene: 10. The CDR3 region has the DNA TGCAGCGTTCGCACTCCGGGGACAGGGAATGGCTACACCTTC. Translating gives CSVRTPGTGNGYTF.

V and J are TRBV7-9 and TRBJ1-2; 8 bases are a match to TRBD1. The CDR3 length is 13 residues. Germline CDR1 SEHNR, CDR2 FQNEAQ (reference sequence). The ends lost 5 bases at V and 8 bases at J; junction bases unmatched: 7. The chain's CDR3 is CASSAGQGLGYTF. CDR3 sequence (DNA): TGTGCCAGCAGCGCCGGACAGGGCCTGGGCTACACCTTC.

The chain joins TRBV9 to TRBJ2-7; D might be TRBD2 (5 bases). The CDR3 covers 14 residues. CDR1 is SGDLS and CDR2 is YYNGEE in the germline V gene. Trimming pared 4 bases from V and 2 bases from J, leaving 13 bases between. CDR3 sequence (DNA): TGTGCCAGCAGCCCTTCCCCCGGGACCTACGAGCAGTACTTC. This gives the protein CASSPSPGTYEQYF.

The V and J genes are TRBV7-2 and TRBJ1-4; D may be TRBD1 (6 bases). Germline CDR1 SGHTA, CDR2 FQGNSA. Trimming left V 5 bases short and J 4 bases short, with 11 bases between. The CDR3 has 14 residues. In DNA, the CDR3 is TGTGCCAGCAGCCCCAGGGGACGTAATGAAAAACTGTTTTTT. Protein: CASSPRGRNEKLFF. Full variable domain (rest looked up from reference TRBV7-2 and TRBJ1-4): GAGVSQSPSNKVTEKGKDVELRCDPISGHTALYWYRQSLGQGLEFLIYFQGNSAPDKSGLPSDRFSAERTGGSVSTLTIQRTQQEDSAVYLCASSPRGRNEKLFFGSGTQLSVL.

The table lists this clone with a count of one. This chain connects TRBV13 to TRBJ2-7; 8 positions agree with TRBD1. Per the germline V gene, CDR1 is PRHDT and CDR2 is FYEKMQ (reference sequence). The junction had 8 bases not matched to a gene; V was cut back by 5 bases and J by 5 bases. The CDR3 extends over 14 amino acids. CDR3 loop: CASSHGTGTHEQYF. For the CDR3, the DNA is TGTGCCAGCAGCCACGGGACAGGAACCCACGAGCAGTACTTC.

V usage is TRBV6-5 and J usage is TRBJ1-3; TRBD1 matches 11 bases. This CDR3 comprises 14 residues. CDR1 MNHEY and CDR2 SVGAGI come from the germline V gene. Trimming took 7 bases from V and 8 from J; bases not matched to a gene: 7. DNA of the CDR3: TGTGCCAGCAATTCCGGGACAGGGGGAGACACCATATATTTT. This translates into CASNSGTGGDTIYF.

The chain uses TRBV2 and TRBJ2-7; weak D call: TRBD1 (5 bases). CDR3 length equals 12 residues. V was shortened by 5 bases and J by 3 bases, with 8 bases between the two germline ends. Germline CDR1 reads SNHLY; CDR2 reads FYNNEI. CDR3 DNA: TGTGCCAGCAGTCTAACAGGCTACGAGCAGTACTTC. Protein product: CASSLTGYEQYF.

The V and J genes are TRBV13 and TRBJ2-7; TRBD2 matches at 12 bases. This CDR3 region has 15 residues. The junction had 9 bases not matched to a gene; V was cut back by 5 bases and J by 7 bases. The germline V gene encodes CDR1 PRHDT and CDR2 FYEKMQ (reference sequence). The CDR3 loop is CASSPRLAGVWEQYF. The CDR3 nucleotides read TGTGCCAGCAGCCCGCGACTAGCGGGGGTGTGGGAGCAGTACTTC.

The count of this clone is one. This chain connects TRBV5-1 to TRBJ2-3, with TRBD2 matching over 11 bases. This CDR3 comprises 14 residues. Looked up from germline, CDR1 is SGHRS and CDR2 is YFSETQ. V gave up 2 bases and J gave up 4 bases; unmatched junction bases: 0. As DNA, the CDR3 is TGCGCCAGCAGCTTACTAGCGGGGGCAGATACGCAGTATTTT. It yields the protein CASSLLAGADTQYF. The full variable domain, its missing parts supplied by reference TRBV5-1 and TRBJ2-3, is KAGVTQTPRYLIKTRGQQVTLSCSPISGHRSVSWYQQTPGQGLQFLFEYFSETQRNKGNFPGRFSGRQFSNSRSEMNVSTLELGDSALYLCASSLLAGADTQYFGPGTRLTVL.

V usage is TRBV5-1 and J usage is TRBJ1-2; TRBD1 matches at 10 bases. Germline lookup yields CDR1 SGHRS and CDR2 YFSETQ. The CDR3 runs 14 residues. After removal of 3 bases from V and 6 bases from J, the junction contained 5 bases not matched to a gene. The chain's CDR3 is CASSSPDRGHGYTF. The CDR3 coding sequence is TGCGCCAGCAGCTCCCCCGACAGGGGGCATGGCTACACCTTC.

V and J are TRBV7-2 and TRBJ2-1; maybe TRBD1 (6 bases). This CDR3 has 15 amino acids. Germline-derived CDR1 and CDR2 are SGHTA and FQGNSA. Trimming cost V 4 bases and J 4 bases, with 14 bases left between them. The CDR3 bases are TGTGCCAGCAGCTCTCCCGGGACAAGTTACAATGAGCAGTTCTTC. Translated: CASSSPGTSYNEQFF. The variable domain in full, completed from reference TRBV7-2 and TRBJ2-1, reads GAGVSQSPSNKVTEKGKDVELRCDPISGHTALYWYRQSLGQGLEFLIYFQGNSAPDKSGLPSDRFSAERTGGSVSTLTIQRTQQEDSAVYLCASSSPGTSYNEQFFGPGTRLTVL.

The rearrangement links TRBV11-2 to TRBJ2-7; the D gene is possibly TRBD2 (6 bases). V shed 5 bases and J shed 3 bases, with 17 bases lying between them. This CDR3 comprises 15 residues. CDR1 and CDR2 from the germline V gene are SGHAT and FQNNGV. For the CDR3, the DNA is TGTGCCAGCAGCGCGCCTCCAACGGGACTCTACGAGCAGTACTTC. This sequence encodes CASSAPPTGLYEQYF.

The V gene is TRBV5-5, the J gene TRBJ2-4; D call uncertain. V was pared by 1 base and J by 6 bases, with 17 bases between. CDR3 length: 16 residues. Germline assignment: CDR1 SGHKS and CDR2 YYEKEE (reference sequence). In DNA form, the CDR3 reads TGTGCCAGCAGCTTGTGGTCAGGCCCTTCCTTAAACATTCAGTACTTC. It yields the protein CASSLWSGPSLNIQYF.